One and the same sample provided the 25 T cell receptor beta chains below, sequenced in a study of T-cell memory formation after mild COVID-19. TCRdb re-analysed the 5' RACE reads in MiXCR, keeping a single row per CDR3 protein. This sample has around 370,000 distinct CDR3 sequences, with 20% to 25% found just once. Sequences were obtained from PBMCs or a T cell subset sorted from them (not recorded which). The receptors derive from an adult woman who had mild COVID-19 (a few samples of this study predate the infection). Cell type and time point are not known.

This clonotype was recorded many times. The gene calls are TRBV27 and TRBJ2-2; weak D call: TRBD1 (6 bases). CDR3 size: 17 residues. Germline V gene data show CDR1 as MNHEY and CDR2 as SMNVEV (reference sequence). Trimming took 6 bases from V and 6 from J, leaving 23 bases between them. The CDR3 DNA reads as TGTGCCAGCAGCTACCTACCGGGACAACTTCGGCCCGGGGAGCTGTTTTTT. Translated: CASSYLPGQLRPGELFF.

The rearrangement links TRBV10-3 to TRBJ2-7; TRBD2 matches 8 bases. The CDR3 loop spans 15 amino acids. Trimming at V came to 0 bases and at J to 2 bases, leaving 3 bases not matched to a gene. Germline V gene lookup returns CDR1 ENHRY and CDR2 SYGVKD. The CDR3 DNA sequence: TGTGCCATCAGTGAGTCTAGCGGGAAGACCTACGAGCAGTACTTC. It yields the protein CAISESSGKTYEQYF.

This clonotype was counted only a few times. The rearrangement links TRBV19 to TRBJ2-3; 8 nucleotides match TRBD2. Per germline, CDR1 LNHDA and CDR2 SQIVND (reference sequence). This CDR3 comprises 14 residues. V lost 5 bases, J lost 3 bases, and 4 bases stayed unmatched. For the CDR3, the DNA is TGTGCCAGTAGTCCTAGCGGGTTGACAGATACGCAGTATTTT. Translating it yields CASSPSGLTDTQYF. Filled out from reference TRBV19 and TRBJ2-3, the complete variable domain reads DGGITQSPKYLFRKEGQNVTLSCEQNLNHDAMYWYRQDPGQGLRLIYYSQIVNDFQKGDIAEGYSVSREKKESFPLTVTSAQKNPTAFYLCASSPSGLTDTQYFGPGTRLTVL.

This clonotype was seen only a few times. The CDR3 loop reads CASSPLAGAPYEQYF. In DNA form, the CDR3 reads TGTGCCAGCAGCCCGTTGGCCGGGGCCCCCTACGAGCAGTACTTC. The chain carries TRBV11-1 and TRBJ2-7; either TRBD1 or TRBD2 may fit D (5 bases each). The CDR3 extends over 15 amino acids. In germline, CDR1 is SGHAT, CDR2 FQDESV (reference sequence). Trimming took off 5 bases at V and 2 bases at J, with 16 bases between the two ends.

This rearrangement joins TRBV20-1 to TRBJ2-7, with D possibly matching TRBD2 (6 bases). This CDR3 spans 16 amino acids. V lost 5 bases, J lost 2 bases, and 22 bases lay in between. Per germline, CDR1 DFQATT and CDR2 SNEGSKA (reference sequence). CDR3 protein: CSAPGGVGLPPYEQYF. The DNA of the CDR3 is TGCAGTGCTCCGGGCGGGGTGGGACTGCCACCCTACGAGCAGTACTTC.

At least ten counts were recorded for this clonotype. V and J are TRBV4-3 and TRBJ2-5; 8 bases are shared with TRBD1. CDR1 and CDR2 (germline): LGHNA, YSLEER. The CDR3 runs to 13 residues. V trimming: 4 bases; J trimming: 5 bases; junction bases outside the gene matches: 3. The CDR3 DNA reads TGCGCCAGCAGCCCAGACAGGGGTGAGACCCAGTACTTC. Its translation: CASSPDRGETQYF.

This chain links TRBV12-3 or TRBV12-4 with TRBJ2-7; tentatively, D is TRBD1 (6 bases). This CDR3 region has 12 residues. V was clipped by 8 bases and J by 0 bases, with 8 bases between them. In DNA, the CDR3 is TGTGCCAGCCGACAGGCCTCCTACGAGCAGTACTTC. Encoded protein: CASRQASYEQYF.

In its sample, this clonotype was seen a few times. CDR3 sequence reads: CASSLQGSVGGSEQYF. CDR3 DNA: TGTGCCAGCAGCTTACAGGGGTCGGTAGGAGGAAGTGAGCAGTACTTC. The chain joins TRBV7-8 to TRBJ2-7; D possibly corresponds to TRBD1 (6 bases). CDR3 length equals 16 residues. Germline V gene lookup returns CDR1 SGHVS and CDR2 FQNEAQ. V gave up 2 bases and J gave up 7 bases, with 21 bases separating them. The variable domain in full, completed from reference TRBV7-8 and TRBJ2-7, reads GAGVSQSPRYKVAKRGQDVALRCDPISGHVSLFWYQQALGQGPEFLTYFQNEAQLDKSGLPSDRFFAERPEGSVSTLKIQRTQQEDSAVYLCASSLQGSVGGSEQYFGPGTRLTVT.

V is TRBV12-3 or TRBV12-4 and J is TRBJ1-1; D unclear. The CDR3 is 14 residues long. Between the trimmed V and J ends, which lost 2 bases and 7 bases, there was a span of 14 bases. The CDR3 here is CASSLNAYGGEAFF. CDR3 nucleotides: TGTGCCAGCAGTTTAAACGCATATGGAGGTGAAGCTTTCTTT.

This clonotype was detected only a few times. The chain couples TRBV5-1 to TRBJ2-3; D gene ambiguous. CDR1 and CDR2 from the germline V gene are SGHRS and YFSETQ. The CDR3 contains 17 residues. Deletions cut 0 bases from V and 1 base from J, with 15 bases between. CDR3 in DNA: TGCGCCAGCAGCTTGGTTTGGCGCCCCGCTGGCACAGATACGCAGTATTTT. As protein: CASSLVWRPAGTDTQYF.

This clonotype was seen only a few times. The J gene is TRBJ2-3, the V gene TRBV6-1; TRBD1 is a possible D gene (5 bases). The CDR3 runs 15 residues. The V end was cut by 4 bases, the J end by 1 base, with 12 bases between. Germline loops: CDR1 MNHNS, CDR2 SASEGT. The CDR3 region has the DNA TGTGCCAGCAGTGCTCGGCAGGGTCGCACAGATACGCAGTATTTT. Residues: CASSARQGRTDTQYF.

This chain connects TRBV30 to TRBJ2-3, with TRBD2 matching over 8 bases. The V gene's germline CDR1 is GTSNPN and CDR2 SVGIG (reference sequence). CDR3 length: 14 residues. Germline trimming cut 3 bases from V and 6 bases from J; bases unmatched to any gene: 8. This CDR3 reads CAWSTQRETDTQYF. As DNA, the CDR3 is TGTGCCTGGAGCACCCAGCGGGAGACGGATACGCAGTATTTT.

This clonotype turned up a few times. The rearrangement uses TRBV5-5 and TRBJ2-7; no definite D call. CDR1 and CDR2 (germline): SGHKS, YYEKEE (reference sequence). This CDR3 has 16 amino acids. With 4 bases removed from V and 0 bases from J, the gap between germline ends came to 17 bases. The chain's CDR3 is CASSASWWGTSYEQYF. The CDR3 DNA sequence: TGTGCCAGCAGCGCATCCTGGTGGGGTACCTCCTACGAGCAGTACTTC.

This clonotype was observed a handful of times. V and J are TRBV7-6 and TRBJ2-1; no clear D. Germline V gives CDR1 SGHVS, CDR2 FNYEAQ. The CDR3 covers 19 residues. V shed 0 bases and J shed 3 bases, with 21 bases lying between them. DNA for the CDR3: TGTGCCAGCAGCTTAGCGCCAGTGGTCGGAACCCCTCTCTACAATGAGCAGTTCTTC. It translates to CASSLAPVVGTPLYNEQFF.

The chain joins TRBV5-1 to TRBJ1-3; tentatively, D is TRBD1 (6 bases). This CDR3 contains 17 residues. In germline, CDR1 is SGHRS, CDR2 YFSETQ. V was cut by 5 bases and J by 0 bases, with 18 bases left in between. This CDR3 is CASSRDTMSSSGNTIYF. The CDR3 DNA reads TGCGCCAGCAGTAGGGACACCATGTCTAGCTCTGGAAACACCATATATTTT.

This clonotype has just a few counts. The rearrangement joins TRBV24-1 to TRBJ1-2, with D tentatively TRBD1 (5 bases). Trimming cost V 4 bases and J 6 bases, with 14 bases left between them. Germline values: CDR1 KGHDR, CDR2 SFDVKD. The CDR3 extends over 14 amino acids. The CDR3 DNA is TGTGCCACCAGTGACCTCGACAGCAGTAATGGCTACACCTTC. Residues: CATSDLDSSNGYTF.

This sequence joins TRBV4-3 and TRBJ1-4; a possible D gene is TRBD1 (6 bases). Looked up from germline, CDR1 is LGHNA and CDR2 is YSLEER. V dropped 3 bases and J dropped 5 bases, with 19 bases sitting between them. This CDR3 has 17 residues. This CDR3 is CASSQAFKQGGNEKLFF. Here the CDR3 DNA reads TGCGCCAGCAGCCAGGCCTTTAAACAGGGCGGGAATGAAAAACTGTTTTTT.

This rearrangement joins TRBV2 to TRBJ1-1; the D is unclear. This CDR3 has 14 amino acids. Deletions cut 7 bases from V and 1 base from J, with 13 bases between. Germline CDR1 is SNHLY and CDR2 is FYNNEI. CDR3 residues: CASTWVLKNTEAFF. DNA for the CDR3: TGTGCCAGCACATGGGTACTGAAGAACACTGAAGCTTTCTTT.

The V call is TRBV20-1, the J call TRBJ2-5; D is uncertain. The V and J ends lost 1 base and 4 bases respectively, with 7 bases between them. CDR1 is DFQATT, CDR2 SNEGSKA, per germline (reference sequence). The CDR3 extends over 12 amino acids. CDR3: CSARGPGETQYF. CDR3 coding DNA: TGCAGTGCTAGAGGTCCGGGAGAGACCCAGTACTTC.

The chain links TRBV9 to TRBJ1-5; tentatively, D is TRBD1 (6 bases). The CDR3 is 15 amino acids. Germline CDR1 SGDLS, CDR2 YYNGEE. With 6 bases removed from V and 3 bases from J, the gap between germline ends came to 16 bases. The CDR3 region is CASTPRDTPNQPQHF. The DNA of the CDR3 is TGTGCCAGCACCCCTCGGGACACGCCCAATCAGCCCCAGCATTTT.

The chain combines TRBV7-8 with TRBJ2-1; D is unresolved. The CDR3 is 16 residues long. Trimming took off 5 bases at V and 3 bases at J, with 17 bases between the two ends. CDR1 is SGHVS, CDR2 FQNEAQ, per germline. In DNA form, the CDR3 reads TGTGCCAGCAGCCCAAGCTCAGCAGGTCGCTACAATGAGCAGTTCTTC. Residues: CASSPSSAGRYNEQFF.

This chain uses TRBV14 with TRBJ1-1, with no clear D. Germline lookup yields CDR1 SGHDN and CDR2 FVKESK. This CDR3 region has 13 residues. V shed 5 bases and J shed 8 bases, with 15 bases lying between them. This CDR3 reads CASSGSTIREAFF. The CDR3 DNA is TGTGCCAGCAGCGGAAGTACCATTCGGGAAGCTTTCTTT. Using reference TRBV14 and TRBJ1-1 for the parts outside the CDR3, the full variable domain is EAGVTQFPSHSVIEKGQTVTLRCDPISGHDNLYWYRRVMGKEIKFLLHFVKESKQDESGMPNNRFLAERTGGTYSTLKVQPAELEDSGVYFCASSGSTIREAFFGQGTRLTVV.

The J gene is TRBJ2-3, the V gene TRBV4-1; D ambiguous. The CDR3 runs 16 residues. The V end lost 0 bases, the J end lost 2 bases, and 12 bases lay between the germline ends. CDR1 is MGHRA, CDR2 YSYEKL, per germline. The CDR3 loop reads CASSQDRGAHTDTQYF. CDR3 coding DNA: TGCGCCAGCAGCCAAGATCGCGGAGCGCACACAGATACGCAGTATTTT.

This clonotype was counted only a few times. This sequence joins TRBV20-1 and TRBJ1-1; D unresolved. Germline loops: CDR1 DFQATT, CDR2 SNEGSKA (reference sequence). Deletions cut 2 bases from V and 1 base from J, with 11 bases between. CDR3 length: 14 residues. The CDR3 region has the DNA TGCAGTGCTAGAAGTTTTCAGAGGAACACTGAAGCTTTCTTT. Amino acids: CSARSFQRNTEAFF.

The chain is built from TRBV7-3 and TRBJ2-1, with 10 bases fitting TRBD2. CDR1 and CDR2 from the germline V gene are SGHTA and FQGTGA. V lost 4 bases and J lost 9; bases outside the gene matches: 9. This CDR3 contains 15 residues. CDR3 DNA: TGTGCCAGCAGCTCGGTAGCGGGAGGACACACTGAGCAGTTCTTC. This translates into CASSSVAGGHTEQFF.